The rows below give T cell receptor beta chains drawn from one sample of a study of cytomegalovirus exposure and HLA in healthy donors. Sequencing was performed with immunoSEQ multiplex PCR; in TCRdb, only in-frame clones are kept and a portion is missing. The sample records fewer than 150,000 clones, roughly 80% being singletons. Sequenced: PBMCs. These receptor sequences come from a female donor in good health and CMV-seropositive. Each CDR3 is given with its conserved first and last residue. The D gene is left open where the match is weak. A clone size is listed for some rows: how often the clone was seen (once, few, many), or a class if it is expanded.

d_call	v_call	j_call	clone_size	cdr3_nt	cdr3_aa
.	TRBV7-6	TRBJ2-3	.	TGTGCCAGCAGCTTAGAAGCCATCGAGCGGTATACGCAGTATTTT	CASSLEAIERYTQYF
.	TRBV5-6	TRBJ2-2	.	TGTGCCAGCAGCTTTGACAGGGGAGGGTTGTACACCGGGGAGCTGTTTTTT	CASSFDRGGLYTGELFF
.	TRBV15	TRBJ1-2	.	TGTGCCACCAGCAGAGATTTAATCTCAGGGAACAATGGCTACACCTTC	CATSRDLISGNNGYTF
.	TRBV19	TRBJ1-5	once	TGTGCCAATCCCACGACAGGTTATAGCAATCAGCCCCAGCATTTT	CANPTTGYSNQPQHF
.	TRBV11-2	TRBJ1-1	once	TGTGCCAGCAGCTTAGGTCTCTCGAGCACTGAAGCTTTCTTT	CASSLGLSSTEAFF
.	TRBV19	TRBJ2-6	.	TGTGCCAGTAGTACCGGGACTGAATCCTCTGGGGCCAACGTCCTGACTTTC	CASSTGTESSGANVLTF
.	TRBV5-6	TRBJ2-3	once	TGTGCCAGCAGCTCCAAGGGGGTTGATACGCAGTATTTT	CASSSKGVDTQYF
TRBD1	TRBV7-3	TRBJ1-1	.	TGTGCCAGCAGCTTAGGGACAGGGAACACTGAAGCTTTCTTT	CASSLGTGNTEAFF
.	TRBV7-2	TRBJ1-6	.	TGTGCCAGCAGCCTCCTCTTTCCGGGGAATTCACCCCTCCACTTT	CASSLLFPGNSPLHF
.	TRBV9	TRBJ2-1	.	TGTGCCAGCAGCCCGGATTGGGGGGGCTATGAGCAGTTCTTC	CASSPDWGGYEQFF
.	TRBV7-2	TRBJ1-1	.	TGTGCCAGCAGCTTAGCAGGTTACCGGGACACTGAAGCTTTCTTT	CASSLAGYRDTEAFF
.	TRBV5-1	TRBJ1-5	.	TGCGCCAGCAGCTTGGCCGGAGTTAGCAATCAGCCCCAGCATTTT	CASSLAGVSNQPQHF
TRBD1	TRBV5-1	TRBJ2-1	once	TGCGCCAGCAGCTTGCTTGGGACAGACAATGAGCAGTTCTTC	CASSLLGTDNEQFF
TRBD1	TRBV30	TRBJ1-3	.	TGTGCCTGGAGTTGGGACAGCTCTGGAAACACCATATATTTT	CAWSWDSSGNTIYF
.	TRBV28	TRBJ1-3	.	TGTGCCAGCAGTTTTGGCGGACTCCAAGCGGGAAACACCATATATTTT	CASSFGGLQAGNTIYF
TRBD1	TRBV6-5	TRBJ1-6	few	TGTGCCAGCAGTTCCTACAGGGGGAATTCACCCCTCCACTTT	CASSSYRGNSPLHF
TRBD1	TRBV6-5	TRBJ1-4	few	TGTGCCAGCAGTCGCAGGGGGCGAGTTGAAAAACTGTTTTTT	CASSRRGRVEKLFF
TRBD1	TRBV10-3	TRBJ1-6	.	TGTGCCACCCTCGGACAGGGTCATAATTCACCCCTCCACTTT	CATLGQGHNSPLHF
.	TRBV4-1	TRBJ2-3	.	TGCGCCAGCAGCCCTTTTGGTGGAGCCACAGATACGCAGTATTTT	CASSPFGGATDTQYF
.	TRBV4-1	TRBJ1-4	few	TGCGCCAGCAGCCAAGACAACTTAGAAAAACTGTTTTTT	CASSQDNLEKLFF
.	TRBV5-4	TRBJ1-4	.	TGTGCCAGCAGCTTGTCGGATGAAAAACTGTTTTTT	CASSLSDEKLFF
.	TRBV7-9	TRBJ1-1	.	TGTGCCAGCAGCTTAGGCTGGAGCACTGAAGCTTTCTTT	CASSLGWSTEAFF
TRBD1	TRBV2	TRBJ1-1	few	TGTGCCAGCAGGCGGACAGGGCCGAACACTGAAGCTTTCTTT	CASRRTGPNTEAFF
TRBD2	TRBV5-1	TRBJ2-5	many	TGCGCCAGCAGCTTGGCCAGCGGGGGGGCCCGGGAGACCCAGTACTTC	CASSLASGGARETQYF
.	TRBV6-6	TRBJ1-4	.	TGTGCCAGCAGTTACCCACCGCAGGGGCCTAATGAAAAACTGTTTTTT	CASSYPPQGPNEKLFF
.	TRBV7-9	TRBJ2-5	.	TGTGCCAGCAGCCCTCCACTAGCAGGGATAGGAGAGACCCAGTACTTC	CASSPPLAGIGETQYF
TRBD1	TRBV2	TRBJ2-2	.	TGTGCCAGCCAAGGACAGGGCAGGTCCGGGGAGCTGTTTTTT	CASQGQGRSGELFF
.	TRBV4-1	TRBJ1-6	.	TGCGCCAGCAGCCAAGAAGCGGGAAGTGGTGGTTCACCCCTCCACTTT	CASSQEAGSGGSPLHF
.	TRBV7-9	TRBJ2-3	.	TGTGCCAGCAGCCTTCTAGAAACAGATACGCAGTATTTT	CASSLLETDTQYF
TRBD2	TRBV10-3	TRBJ2-2	.	TGTGCCATCAGCCAAGCGGGGGACGATACCGGGGAGCTGTTTTTT	CAISQAGDDTGELFF
.	TRBV4-2	TRBJ2-3	.	TGTGCCAGCAGCCTGCCGGGGGGCCTGGCAGATACGCAGTATTTT	CASSLPGGLADTQYF
.	TRBV2	TRBJ1-5	few	TGTGCCAGCAGTGCCCGGGGCAGGGAGGTCGACAATCAGCCCCAGCATTTT	CASSARGREVDNQPQHF
TRBD1	TRBV19	TRBJ2-7	.	TGTGCCAGTAGTACCCGACAGGGGACCTACGAGCAGTACTTC	CASSTRQGTYEQYF
TRBD2	TRBV15	TRBJ2-5	few	TGTGCCACCAGCAGAGAACTAGCGGGGGGTCAAGAGACCCAGTACTTC	CATSRELAGGQETQYF
.	TRBV15	TRBJ1-3	.	TGTGCCACCAGCAGTGCAGGGCCTCGCTCTGGAAACACCATATATTTT	CATSSAGPRSGNTIYF
.	TRBV7-2	TRBJ1-2	.	TGTGCCAGCAGCCCCCTTGACCAGGTCTATGGCTACACCTTC	CASSPLDQVYGYTF
.	TRBV7-7	TRBJ2-5	.	TGTGCCAGCAGCTCCGGACAGATGTACCAAGAGACCCAGTACTTC	CASSSGQMYQETQYF
TRBD1	TRBV5-6	TRBJ1-5	.	TGTGCCAGCAGCCAATGGACAGGGTACAATCAGCCCCAGCATTTT	CASSQWTGYNQPQHF
TRBD1	TRBV5-4	TRBJ1-1	few	TGTGCCAGCAGACCGGGACAGGGAGAGAACACTGAAGCTTTCTTT	CASRPGQGENTEAFF
.	TRBV7-8	TRBJ1-2	.	TGTGCCAGCAGCTTCTCTCAGAACTATGGCTACACCTTC	CASSFSQNYGYTF
TRBD2	TRBV6-5	TRBJ2-3	.	TGTGCCAGCAGTTACTCCGGACTAGCGGGCACAGATACGCAGTATTTT	CASSYSGLAGTDTQYF
TRBD1	TRBV7-9	TRBJ2-1	.	TGTGCCAGCAGCTTCCGACAGGGGTACAATGAGCAGTTCTTC	CASSFRQGYNEQFF
.	TRBV15	TRBJ2-5	few	TGTGCCACCAGCAGAGGCGGTAGCAGCCAGACCCAGTACTTC	CATSRGGSSQTQYF